These 22 T cell receptor beta chains share one sample of origin, sequenced in a study of cytomegalovirus exposure and HLA in healthy donors. This table comes from immunoSEQ multiplex PCR, and its TCRdb copy is limited to in-frame clones, with some not included. This sample yields about 58,000 clones, of which around nine tenths are seen a single time; approximately 0.99% belongs to the top ten. The specimen sequenced was PBMCs. The receptors here all came from a man aged 18-30 years in good health and CMV-seronegative.

This clone was detected once. The chain recombines TRBV28 with TRBJ1-2; TRBD1 might be the D (5 bases). Germline CDR1 and CDR2: MDHEN and SYDVKM. This CDR3 is 15 amino acids long. With 7 bases removed from V and 8 bases from J, the gap between germline ends came to 23 bases. The CDR3 here is CASTLGGVGREGYTF. CDR3 bases: TGTGCCAGCACCCTCGGGGGGGTCGGCCGGGAGGGCTACACCTTC.

This chain joins TRBV19 and TRBJ1-1; TRBD1 matches 8 bases. Germline assignment: CDR1 LNHDA and CDR2 SQIVND (reference sequence). The CDR3 contains 14 residues. Losses at the gene ends were 6 bases for V and 5 bases for J; bases not matched to a gene: 8. The CDR3 reads CASSLQGAHTEAFF. The DNA for the CDR3 is TGTGCCAGTAGCCTCCAGGGGGCGCATACTGAAGCTTTCTTT.

This chain connects TRBV1 to TRBJ2-7; TRBD2 was called by the table and not checked on the DNA. TRBV1 is an annotated pseudogene. The CDR3 consists of 16 residues. In DNA, the CDR3 is TGCACCAGCAGGTTGGCCTTTAGCGGGAGCTCCTACGAGCAGTACTTC. It translates to CTSRLAFSGSSYEQYF.

The chain links TRBV29-1 to TRBJ2-7; TRBD2 aligns across 8 bases. This CDR3 contains 14 residues. Trimming took 3 bases from V and 2 from J; bases not matched to a gene: 6. Per the germline V gene, CDR1 is SQVTM and CDR2 is ANQGSEA. The CDR3 sequence: CSVDGLAGAYEQYF. The CDR3 coding sequence is TGCAGCGTTGACGGCCTAGCGGGCGCCTACGAGCAGTACTTC.

The gene calls are TRBV5-5 and TRBJ1-2, with D hard to call. Looked up from germline, CDR1 is SGHKS and CDR2 is YYEKEE (reference sequence). The length of the CDR3 is 15 residues. The V gene lost 4 bases and the J gene lost 1 base, with 14 bases spanning the gap. In nucleotides, the CDR3 is TGTGCCAGCAGCCAGAATTGGGAGGGTAACTATGGCTACACCTTC. This sequence encodes CASSQNWEGNYGYTF. The entire variable domain, with the rest obtained from reference TRBV5-5 and TRBJ1-2, is as follows: DAGVTQSPTHLIKTRGQQVTLRCSPISGHKSVSWYQQVLGQGPQFIFQYYEKEERGRGNFPDRFSARQFPNYSSELNVNALLLGDSALYLCASSQNWEGNYGYTFGSGTRLTVV.

The chain employs TRBV28 and TRBJ1-5; 7 bases line up with TRBD1. This CDR3 has 14 amino acids. Trimming cost V 3 bases and J 6 bases; bases outside gene matches: 5. The germline gives CDR1 MDHEN, CDR2 SYDVKM. CDR3 sequence: CASSLEGAGQPQHF. The CDR3 coding sequence is TGTGCCAGCAGTTTGGAGGGGGCGGGTCAGCCCCAGCATTTT.

The rearrangement uses TRBV7-8 and TRBJ2-7, with D possibly TRBD1 on 5 matching bases. The CDR3 loop spans 13 amino acids. V was cut by 5 bases and J by 0 bases, with 8 bases left in between. Looked up from germline, CDR1 is SGHVS and CDR2 is FQNEAQ. The CDR3 loop reads CASSPDISYEQYF. The CDR3 region has the DNA TGTGCCAGCAGCCCGGACATCTCCTACGAGCAGTACTTC.

This sequence joins TRBV28 and TRBJ2-1, with unresolved D. Germline V gene lookup returns CDR1 MDHEN and CDR2 SYDVKM. The CDR3 runs to 13 residues. Trimming took 5 bases from V and 7 from J, leaving 12 bases between them. CDR3 sequence reads: CASSRSRTNEQFF. The DNA for the CDR3 is TGTGCCAGCAGTCGTTCCCGTACAAATGAGCAGTTCTTC.

The chain carries TRBV14 and TRBJ2-1; the D is unclear. Germline V gives CDR1 SGHDN, CDR2 FVKESK. V lost 5 bases, J lost 9 bases, and 11 bases lay in between. This CDR3 comprises 12 residues. CDR3 residues: CASSSFPPEQFF. For the CDR3, the DNA is TGTGCCAGCAGCTCCTTTCCCCCTGAGCAGTTCTTC.

The V gene is TRBV18, the J gene TRBJ2-1; a possible D gene is TRBD2 (5 bases). V dropped 8 bases and J dropped 8 bases, with 13 bases sitting between them. Per the germline V gene, CDR1 is KGHSH and CDR2 is LQKENI. This CDR3 contains 12 residues. CDR3 residues: CASGDYGDEQFF. The CDR3 DNA reads TGTGCCAGCGGAGACTACGGGGATGAGCAGTTCTTC.

This chain connects TRBV6-6 to TRBJ1-2; 7 nucleotides agree with TRBD1. In germline, CDR1 is MNHNY, CDR2 SVGAGI (reference sequence). V trimming: 8 bases; J trimming: 5 bases; junction bases outside the gene matches: 5. This CDR3 spans 12 amino acids. The CDR3 DNA is TGTGCCAGCGGAACAGGGGATTATGGCTACACCTTC. Translated: CASGTGDYGYTF.

The chain is built from TRBV7-8 and TRBJ2-4; D is possibly TRBD1 (5 bases). This CDR3 is built from 14 residues. V was shortened by 2 bases and J by 3 bases, with 8 bases between the two germline ends. Per the germline V gene, CDR1 is SGHVS and CDR2 is FQNEAQ. CDR3 loop: CASSLQGLKNIQYF. CDR3 nucleotides: TGTGCCAGCAGCTTACAGGGTCTCAAAAACATTCAGTACTTC.

This clone has only one observation. The genes are TRBV7-3 and TRBJ2-3, with 8 bases aligning to TRBD2. Unmatched junction bases numbered 2, after V lost 0 bases and J lost 0 bases. CDR3 length equals 16 residues. Germline values: CDR1 SGHTA, CDR2 FQGTGA. The CDR3 bases are TGTGCCAGCAGCTTAACCGGGGGGGGTAGCACAGATACGCAGTATTTT. Translating it yields CASSLTGGGSTDTQYF. Together with reference TRBV7-3 and TRBJ2-3, the CDR3 gives the full variable domain: GAGVSQTPSNKVTEKGKYVELRCDPISGHTALYWYRQSLGQGPEFLIYFQGTGAADDSGLPNDRFFAVRPEGSVSTLKIQRTERGDSAVYLCASSLTGGGSTDTQYFGPGTRLTVL.

The CDR3 DNA sequence: TGTGCCAGCAGCTTGGCCGCAGGGGGTGGAAACATTCAGTACTTC. This encodes CASSLAAGGGNIQYF. This chain connects TRBV5-4 to TRBJ2-4; 7 bases are shared with TRBD1. CDR1 is SGHNT and CDR2 is YYREEE in the germline V gene (reference sequence). The CDR3 runs to 15 residues. V lost 0 bases, J lost 6 bases, and 6 bases stayed unmatched.

V usage is TRBV2 and J usage is TRBJ1-2, with TRBD1 matching 9 bases. The trim removed 7 bases at V and 6 bases at J, leaving 6 bases unmatched. The CDR3 totals 13 residues. Germline-derived CDR1 and CDR2 are SNHLY and FYNNEI. CDR3 region: CASTLGTGNGYTF. CDR3 sequence (DNA): TGTGCCAGCACCTTGGGGACAGGGAATGGCTACACCTTC.

The chain has TRBV4-3 and TRBJ2-2; 7 nucleotides agree with TRBD2. Germline V lookup: CDR1 LGHNA, CDR2 YSLEER. This CDR3 spans 16 amino acids. J was trimmed by 6 bases and V by 3 bases; bases with no gene match: 10. Here the CDR3 reads CASSQDRAGTAGELFF. For the CDR3, the DNA is TGCGCCAGCAGCCAGGATCGAGCGGGAACTGCCGGGGAGCTGTTTTTT.

V usage is TRBV7-8 and J usage is TRBJ2-3, with D possibly being TRBD2 (6 bases). The V and J ends lost 11 bases and 2 bases respectively, with 14 bases between them. There are 13 residues in the CDR3. The germline V gene encodes CDR1 SGHVS and CDR2 FQNEAQ. The CDR3 DNA follows: TGTGCCTCGGCGGGAATCGTCACAGATACGCAGTATTTT. This sequence encodes CASAGIVTDTQYF. Complete variable domain (other parts from reference TRBV7-8 and TRBJ2-3): GAGVSQSPRYKVAKRGQDVALRCDPISGHVSLFWYQQALGQGPEFLTYFQNEAQLDKSGLPSDRFFAERPEGSVSTLKIQRTQQEDSAVYLCASAGIVTDTQYFGPGTRLTVL.

The chain links TRBV28 to TRBJ1-5; D is possibly TRBD1 (6 bases). Trimming removed 4 bases at V and 3 bases at J, with 13 bases between. In germline, CDR1 is MDHEN, CDR2 SYDVKM. The CDR3 length is 15 residues. The CDR3 nucleotides are TGTGCCAGCAGTTCAGGGACACTGAACAATCAGCCCCAGCATTTT. The encoded protein is CASSSGTLNNQPQHF.

V is TRBV28 and J is TRBJ2-1; 8 nucleotides align to TRBD2. CDR1 and CDR2 (germline): MDHEN, SYDVKM. The CDR3 sequence is 15 residues long. The trim removed 7 bases at V and 7 bases at J, leaving 12 bases unmatched. The CDR3 sequence: CASIYQRETRNEQFF. For the CDR3, the DNA is TGTGCCAGCATTTATCAGCGGGAGACGCGGAATGAGCAGTTCTTC.

This chain links TRBV19 with TRBJ2-4; 9 bases align to TRBD1. J gave up 6 bases and V 9 bases, and 6 bases lay outside the gene matches. The V gene's germline CDR1 is LNHDA and CDR2 SQIVND (reference sequence). The CDR3 has 13 residues. The CDR3 bases are TGTGCCAGCGCCGGACAGGGGCTAAACATTCAGTACTTC. It translates to CASAGQGLNIQYF.

This clone was counted a single time. This rearrangement joins TRBV30 to TRBJ1-2; the match to TRBD1 covers 8 bases. Germline V gene sequence: CDR1 GTSNPN, CDR2 SVGIG (reference sequence). With 1 base clipped from V and 8 bases from J, the junction kept 6 bases outside the gene matches. The CDR3 contains 13 residues. The CDR3 DNA reads TGTGCCTGGAGTGGGGCAGGGGGCTTCGGCTACACCTTC. As protein: CAWSGAGGFGYTF. The variable domain in full, with the rest retrieved from reference TRBV30 and TRBJ1-2, is SQTIHQWPATLVQPVGSPLSLECTVEGTSNPNLYWYRQAAGRGLQLLFYSVGIGQISSEVPQNLSASRPQDRQFILSSKKLLLSDSGFYLCAWSGAGGFGYTFGSGTRLTVV.

The chain carries TRBV6-1 and TRBJ2-3; 7 bases are shared with TRBD1. Germline CDR1 and CDR2: MNHNS and SASEGT. Losses at the gene ends were 2 bases for V and 3 bases for J; bases not matched to a gene: 14. This CDR3 has 18 amino acids. The CDR3 nucleotides are TGTGCCAGCAGTGAATTGCATAGAGGGGGCATGTGGACAGATACGCAGTATTTT. It specifies CASSELHRGGMWTDTQYF.